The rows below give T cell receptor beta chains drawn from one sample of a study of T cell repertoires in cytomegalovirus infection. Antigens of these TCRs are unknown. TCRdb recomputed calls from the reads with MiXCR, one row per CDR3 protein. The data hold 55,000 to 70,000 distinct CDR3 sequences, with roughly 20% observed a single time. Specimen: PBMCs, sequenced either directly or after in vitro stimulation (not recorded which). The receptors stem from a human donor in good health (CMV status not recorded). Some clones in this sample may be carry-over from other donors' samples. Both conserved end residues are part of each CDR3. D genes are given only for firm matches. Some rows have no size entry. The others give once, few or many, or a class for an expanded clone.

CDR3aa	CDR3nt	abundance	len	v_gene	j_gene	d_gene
CASSPADRNTEAFF	TGTGCCAGTAGCCCCGCCGATAGAAACACTGAAGCTTTCTTT	NA	14	TRBV19	TRBJ1-1	NA
CASSLISQNTIYF	TGTGCCAGCAGCTTAATTTCCCAGAACACCATATATTTT	many	13	TRBV7-2	TRBJ1-3	NA
CASSPWWESYNEQFF	TGTGCCAGCAGTCCCTGGTGGGAGTCCTACAATGAGCAGTTCTTC	many	15	TRBV6-1	TRBJ2-1	NA
CASSQEDRGQRNTIYF	TGTGCCAGCAGCCAAGAGGACAGGGGGCAGCGAAACACCATATATTTT	NA	16	TRBV4-2	TRBJ1-3	TRBD1
CAWSVGGIMNTEAFF	TGTGCCTGGAGTGTCGGCGGTATAATGAACACTGAAGCTTTCTTT	NA	15	TRBV30	TRBJ1-1	NA
CASGFGGSSGNTIYF	TGTGCTAGTGGTTTTGGCGGGAGCTCTGGAAACACCATATATTTT	few	15	TRBV12-5	TRBJ1-3	NA
CASSYGTGAYEQYF	TGTGCCAGCAGTTACGGGACAGGGGCCTACGAGCAGTACTTC	few	14	TRBV6-6	TRBJ2-7	TRBD1
CASSSLTDTQYF	TGTGCCAGCAGCTCTCTCACAGATACGCAGTATTTT	NA	12	TRBV7-2	TRBJ2-3	NA
CASSSTEGHRGEKLFF	TGTGCCAGCAGCTCTACAGAGGGACACAGAGGTGAAAAACTGTTTTTT	NA	16	TRBV7-9	TRBJ1-4	NA
CASSLKGLPYNEQFF	TGTGCCAGCAGCTTAAAGGGGCTCCCCTACAATGAGCAGTTCTTC	many	15	TRBV7-9	TRBJ2-1	NA
CASSYSLALRDEQFF	TGTGCCAGCAGTTATTCACTTGCGCTAAGGGATGAGCAGTTCTTC	few	15	TRBV6-2/TRBV6-3	TRBJ2-1	NA
CASSFTSGRGREQFF	TGTGCCAGCAGCTTCACTAGCGGGAGGGGTCGTGAGCAGTTCTTC	NA	15	TRBV11-3	TRBJ2-1	TRBD2
CASSLFTSETYNEQFF	TGTGCCAGCAGCTTATTTACTAGCGAAACCTACAATGAGCAGTTCTTC	many	16	TRBV7-2	TRBJ2-1	TRBD2
CASRKLKGTEAFF	TGTGCCAGCAGAAAATTAAAAGGCACTGAAGCTTTCTTT	few	13	TRBV6-1	TRBJ1-1	NA
CASSLGTNRPNQPQHF	TGTGCCAGCAGCTTGGGCACCAACCGACCGAATCAGCCCCAGCATTTT	many	16	TRBV7-2	TRBJ1-5	NA
CASSLAAYSNQPQHF	TGTGCCAGCAGCTTAGCAGCATATAGCAATCAGCCCCAGCATTTT	few	15	TRBV7-8	TRBJ1-5	NA
CASSLGVAGFTDTQYF	TGTGCCAGCAGCTTAGGAGTAGCGGGCTTCACAGATACGCAGTATTTT	NA	16	TRBV11-2	TRBJ2-3	TRBD2
CASSLAGVGYTF	TGTGCCAGCAGCCTTGCGGGGGTCGGCTACACCTTC	many	12	TRBV7-2	TRBJ1-2	NA
CASSSQPGTGWGNTIYF	TGTGCCAGCAGCTCGCAACCCGGGACAGGGTGGGGAAACACCATATATTTT	many	17	TRBV7-2	TRBJ1-3	TRBD1
CASSYSREGWDTKSF	TGTGCCAGCAGCTACTCACGGGAGGGTTGGGATACAAAGTCTTTT	NA	15	TRBV7-2	TRBJ2-3	TRBD2
CASSRTAQGDEKLFF	TGTGCCAGTAGTCGAACAGCCCAAGGGGATGAAAAACTGTTTTTT	many	15	TRBV19	TRBJ1-4	NA
CASSLAGLGGEQFF	TGTGCCAGCAGTTTAGCGGGACTAGGCGGTGAGCAGTTCTTC	few	14	TRBV12-3/TRBV12-4	TRBJ2-1	TRBD2
CSARQVLSSGNTIYF	TGCAGTGCCCGACAAGTCCTGAGCTCTGGAAACACCATATATTTT	few	15	TRBV20-1	TRBJ1-3	NA
CASSSFSELQETQYF	TGTGCCAGCAGCTCCTTTTCGGAACTCCAAGAGACCCAGTACTTC	many	15	TRBV7-8	TRBJ2-5	NA
CASRVSIFQETQYF	TGTGCCAGCAGAGTTAGCATCTTCCAAGAGACCCAGTACTTC	NA	14	TRBV6-1	TRBJ2-5	NA